This is a list of T cell receptor beta chains from one sample in a study of cytomegalovirus exposure and HLA in healthy donors. Sequencing was performed with immunoSEQ multiplex PCR; in TCRdb, only in-frame clones are kept and a portion is missing. The repertoire consists of 150,000 to 200,000 clones, with roughly three quarters occurring once and the leading ten covering 3.1%. Sample: PBMCs. The receptors were sampled from a male donor in good health and CMV-seronegative. CDR3s include the opening cysteine and the closing phenylalanine or tryptophan. D genes are given only for firm matches. For some rows the clone size is stated as once, few or many, or as a class when expanded; others skip it.

j_call: TRBJ2-1; v_call: TRBV28; d_call: TRBD2; clone_size: NA; cdr3_nt: TGTGCCAGCAGTTCCCTAGCGGGGAGCTCCTACAATGAGCAGTTCTTC; cdr3_aa: CASSSLAGSSYNEQFF
j_call: TRBJ2-7; v_call: TRBV9; d_call: TRBD2; clone_size: NA; cdr3_nt: TGTGCCAGCAGCGCGGGGCAGGGACTAGCGGGATCCTACGAGCAGTACTTC; cdr3_aa: CASSAGQGLAGSYEQYF
j_call: TRBJ2-7; v_call: TRBV27; d_call: NA; clone_size: NA; cdr3_nt: TGTGCCAGCAGTGGCCGGGACAACTCCAACTACGAGCAGTACTTC; cdr3_aa: CASSGRDNSNYEQYF
j_call: TRBJ1-4; v_call: TRBV18; d_call: TRBD1; clone_size: NA; cdr3_nt: TGTGCCAGCTCACCAGCGGGGGACAGGGGCGGAGGTGAAAAACTGTTTTTT; cdr3_aa: CASSPAGDRGGGEKLFF
j_call: TRBJ1-6; v_call: TRBV19; d_call: TRBD1; clone_size: NA; cdr3_nt: TGTGCCAGTAGTTCCGGACAGGGGTATAATTCACCCCTCCACTTT; cdr3_aa: CASSSGQGYNSPLHF
j_call: TRBJ2-7; v_call: TRBV2; d_call: NA; clone_size: NA; cdr3_nt: TGTGCCAGCAGGGGGGCCCTTACACCCTACGAGCAGTACTTC; cdr3_aa: CASRGALTPYEQYF
j_call: TRBJ1-6; v_call: TRBV7-9; d_call: NA; clone_size: NA; cdr3_nt: TGTGCCAGCAGCTCGCTAGGCGCAGGGCGATCACCCCTCCACTTT; cdr3_aa: CASSSLGAGRSPLHF
j_call: TRBJ2-3; v_call: TRBV18; d_call: TRBD1; clone_size: few; cdr3_nt: TGTGCCAGCTCCACCAATTCAGGGGGCCCCACCGATACGCAGTATTTT; cdr3_aa: CASSTNSGGPTDTQYF
j_call: TRBJ2-5; v_call: TRBV6-6; d_call: NA; clone_size: few; cdr3_nt: TGTGCCAGCAGTTACAATAGCGCAGGCCCGGAGACCCAGTACTTC; cdr3_aa: CASSYNSAGPETQYF
j_call: TRBJ1-1; v_call: TRBV27; d_call: NA; clone_size: NA; cdr3_nt: TGTGCCAGCAGTTCGACAGTTTACACTGAAGCTTTCTTT; cdr3_aa: CASSSTVYTEAFF
j_call: TRBJ2-7; v_call: TRBV11-2; d_call: TRBD1; clone_size: NA; cdr3_nt: TGTGCCAGCAGCCGATGGGACAGCTCCTACGAGCAGTACTTC; cdr3_aa: CASSRWDSSYEQYF
j_call: TRBJ1-1; v_call: TRBV7-9; d_call: TRBD1; clone_size: NA; cdr3_nt: TGTGCCAGCAGCTACACAGGGGGCCGCACTGAAGCTTTCTTT; cdr3_aa: CASSYTGGRTEAFF
j_call: TRBJ1-5; v_call: TRBV13; d_call: TRBD1; clone_size: NA; cdr3_nt: TGTGCCAGCAGCTTATCCGGGACAGGGAGCCAGCCCCAGCATTTT; cdr3_aa: CASSLSGTGSQPQHF
j_call: TRBJ2-5; v_call: TRBV9; d_call: TRBD1; clone_size: NA; cdr3_nt: TGTGCCAGCAGCGTGGGGATCGGACAGGGGGCCGGAGAGACCCAGTACTTC; cdr3_aa: CASSVGIGQGAGETQYF
j_call: TRBJ1-1; v_call: TRBV7-9; d_call: TRBD1; clone_size: NA; cdr3_nt: TGTGCCAGCAGCGGACAGGGGCTGGGCACTGAAGCTTTCTTT; cdr3_aa: CASSGQGLGTEAFF
j_call: TRBJ1-2; v_call: TRBV11-2; d_call: TRBD1; clone_size: NA; cdr3_nt: TGTGCCAGCAGCCCCTTAAGACAGGGGGCTAACTATGGCTACACCTTC; cdr3_aa: CASSPLRQGANYGYTF
j_call: TRBJ2-5; v_call: TRBV2; d_call: TRBD2; clone_size: NA; cdr3_nt: TGTGCCAGCAGCTTTCGGGCTAGCGGGATTAAAGAGACCCAGTACTTC; cdr3_aa: CASSFRASGIKETQYF
j_call: TRBJ2-1; v_call: TRBV9; d_call: TRBD1; clone_size: NA; cdr3_nt: TGTGCCAGCAGCGTATTATCAGGGGGCAAGGGCTCCTACAATGAGCAGTTCTTC; cdr3_aa: CASSVLSGGKGSYNEQFF
j_call: TRBJ2-2; v_call: TRBV19; d_call: TRBD1; clone_size: few; cdr3_nt: TGTGCCAGTATTGATACAGGGGTGAGCACCGGGGAGCTGTTTTTT; cdr3_aa: CASIDTGVSTGELFF
j_call: TRBJ1-2; v_call: TRBV19; d_call: TRBD1; clone_size: NA; cdr3_nt: TGTGCCAGTACCTTGGGACAGTTTAACTATGGCTACACCTTC; cdr3_aa: CASTLGQFNYGYTF
j_call: TRBJ2-2; v_call: TRBV11-2; d_call: TRBD1; clone_size: NA; cdr3_nt: TGTGCCAGCAGCTCGGGTACAGGGGCGAACACCGGGGAGCTGTTTTTT; cdr3_aa: CASSSGTGANTGELFF
j_call: TRBJ2-7; v_call: TRBV19; d_call: NA; clone_size: NA; cdr3_nt: TGTGCCAGTACTTTAGACAGCGGCTCCTACGAGCAGTACTTC; cdr3_aa: CASTLDSGSYEQYF
j_call: TRBJ2-5; v_call: TRBV5-1; d_call: NA; clone_size: NA; cdr3_nt: TGCGCCAGCAGCTTTGGGACGGCGACGGGGGAGCAGTACTTC; cdr3_aa: CASSFGTATGEQYF
j_call: TRBJ2-3; v_call: TRBV6-4; d_call: TRBD2; clone_size: NA; cdr3_nt: TGTGCCAGCAGAGCGGGACCCGACACAGATACGCAGTATTTT; cdr3_aa: CASRAGPDTDTQYF
j_call: TRBJ2-1; v_call: TRBV10-1; d_call: NA; clone_size: NA; cdr3_nt: TGCGCCAGCAGTGAGTCTCCCGTACAGGGTTCTACGGCGGGTGAGCAGTTCTTC; cdr3_aa: CASSESPVQGSTAGEQFF
j_call: TRBJ2-2; v_call: TRBV30; d_call: TRBD1; clone_size: once; cdr3_nt: TGTGCCTGGAGTGTACTTAACAGGGGGCGAAAGAACACCGGGGAGCTGTTTTTT; cdr3_aa: CAWSVLNRGRKNTGELFF
j_call: TRBJ1-2; v_call: TRBV19; d_call: TRBD1; clone_size: NA; cdr3_nt: TGTGCCAGTAGTAGGACAGGCCCAAGTGGCTACACCTTC; cdr3_aa: CASSRTGPSGYTF
j_call: TRBJ2-1; v_call: TRBV7-6; d_call: TRBD1; clone_size: NA; cdr3_nt: TGTGCCAGCAGCCCTCGGACAGGGGATGACTCCTACAATGAGCAGTTCTTC; cdr3_aa: CASSPRTGDDSYNEQFF
j_call: TRBJ1-1; v_call: TRBV19; d_call: NA; clone_size: NA; cdr3_nt: TGTGCCAGTAGACCACAGGGTGGTGGCACTGAAGCTTTCTTT; cdr3_aa: CASRPQGGGTEAFF
j_call: TRBJ2-1; v_call: TRBV2; d_call: TRBD2; clone_size: NA; cdr3_nt: TGTGCCAGCAGTAGGACTAGCGCGAGTAGCTCCTACAATGAGCAGTTCTTC; cdr3_aa: CASSRTSASSSYNEQFF
j_call: TRBJ1-1; v_call: TRBV11-2; d_call: TRBD1; clone_size: NA; cdr3_nt: TGTGCCAGCAGCTTAGAACCCCGCGACAGGGAAGTAGAAGCTTTCTTT; cdr3_aa: CASSLEPRDREVEAFF
j_call: TRBJ1-4; v_call: TRBV5-1; d_call: NA; clone_size: NA; cdr3_nt: TGCGCCAGCAGCTTGGGGGACTTAGGGGAAAAACTGTTTTTT; cdr3_aa: CASSLGDLGEKLFF
j_call: TRBJ2-7; v_call: TRBV7-9; d_call: NA; clone_size: NA; cdr3_nt: TGTTCCAGCAGCTCCACGCGGGCCCTAACTACCTACGAGCAGTACTTC; cdr3_aa: CSSSSTRALTTYEQYF
j_call: TRBJ2-3; v_call: TRBV30; d_call: TRBD2; clone_size: once; cdr3_nt: TGTGCCTGGAGTGTACGCGCGGGCCCGGGGGGTGTGTACGATACGCAGTATTTT; cdr3_aa: CAWSVRAGPGGVYDTQYF
j_call: TRBJ1-3; v_call: TRBV6-5; d_call: NA; clone_size: NA; cdr3_nt: TGTGCCAGCAGTTCCAAAACTAGGGCGCGGGGAAACACCATATATTTT; cdr3_aa: CASSSKTRARGNTIYF
j_call: TRBJ2-7; v_call: TRBV5-5; d_call: NA; clone_size: NA; cdr3_nt: TGTGCCAGCAGCTTGGGGGTACGGGGGATTGCGTACGAGCAGTACTTC; cdr3_aa: CASSLGVRGIAYEQYF
j_call: TRBJ1-1; v_call: TRBV5-1; d_call: NA; clone_size: few; cdr3_nt: TGCGCCAGCAGCTTGGGGGGAGGGACGGGCGATGACACTGAAGCTTTCTTT; cdr3_aa: CASSLGGGTGDDTEAFF
j_call: TRBJ1-3; v_call: TRBV5-1; d_call: TRBD1; clone_size: NA; cdr3_nt: TGCGCCAGCAGCTCCCGTACAGGGGGTGGTGGAAACACCATATATTTT; cdr3_aa: CASSSRTGGGGNTIYF
j_call: TRBJ1-5; v_call: TRBV7-2; d_call: TRBD1; clone_size: NA; cdr3_nt: TGTGCCAGCAGCACCCCGCCGGGACAGGTCGAGGGGCAGCCCCAGCATTTT; cdr3_aa: CASSTPPGQVEGQPQHF
j_call: TRBJ1-2; v_call: TRBV30; d_call: TRBD1; clone_size: NA; cdr3_nt: TGTGCCTGGGCCTCGAAGGGGGCTGCGTTTCATGGCTACACCTTC; cdr3_aa: CAWASKGAAFHGYTF
j_call: TRBJ2-7; v_call: TRBV30; d_call: NA; clone_size: NA; cdr3_nt: TGTGCCTGGAGCTTCTCCTCCGAGCAGTACTTC; cdr3_aa: CAWSFSSEQYF
j_call: TRBJ2-3; v_call: TRBV7-2; d_call: TRBD2; clone_size: NA; cdr3_nt: TGTGCCAGCAGCCCTTTAGCGGGGGCTGCCACAGATACGCAGTATTTT; cdr3_aa: CASSPLAGAATDTQYF
j_call: TRBJ2-2; v_call: TRBV5-4; d_call: TRBD1; clone_size: NA; cdr3_nt: TGTGCCAGCAGTACAGGGGTGAACACCGGGGAGCTGTTTTTT; cdr3_aa: CASSTGVNTGELFF
j_call: TRBJ2-7; v_call: TRBV19; d_call: NA; clone_size: NA; cdr3_nt: TGTGCCAGTAGTATGGGGACATTCCCTACCTACGAGCAGTACTTC; cdr3_aa: CASSMGTFPTYEQYF
j_call: TRBJ1-4; v_call: TRBV30; d_call: NA; clone_size: NA; cdr3_nt: TGTGCCTGGGCCGCGGGTCGGGAAAAACTGTTTTTT; cdr3_aa: CAWAAGREKLFF
j_call: TRBJ2-3; v_call: TRBV13; d_call: TRBD1; clone_size: NA; cdr3_nt: TGTGCCAGCAGCCTACCGGACAGGGGGCATTTAGATACGCAGTATTTT; cdr3_aa: CASSLPDRGHLDTQYF
j_call: TRBJ1-1; v_call: TRBV11-2; d_call: NA; clone_size: NA; cdr3_nt: TGTGCCAGCAGCTTAGGGGACTTTGAAGCTTTCTTT; cdr3_aa: CASSLGDFEAFF
j_call: TRBJ1-6; v_call: TRBV27; d_call: TRBD1; clone_size: NA; cdr3_nt: TGTGCCAGCAGCATCGACAGGGGTAGTAATTCACCCCTCCACTTT; cdr3_aa: CASSIDRGSNSPLHF
j_call: TRBJ2-3; v_call: TRBV19; d_call: NA; clone_size: NA; cdr3_nt: TGTGCCAGTAGTCCATGGCGCGGCGACGCTAGCACAGATACGCAGTATTTT; cdr3_aa: CASSPWRGDASTDTQYF
j_call: TRBJ2-6; v_call: TRBV4-1; d_call: NA; clone_size: NA; cdr3_nt: TGCGCCAGCAGCCAAGTCCTCGTAGCTTCTGGGGCCAACGTCCTGACTTTC; cdr3_aa: CASSQVLVASGANVLTF
j_call: TRBJ2-2; v_call: TRBV11-2; d_call: NA; clone_size: NA; cdr3_nt: TGTGCCAGCAGCTACGGAGGTCGTGCCGGGGAGCTGTTTTTT; cdr3_aa: CASSYGGRAGELFF
j_call: TRBJ2-1; v_call: TRBV27; d_call: NA; clone_size: NA; cdr3_nt: TGTGCCACCAGAGATGGGCCGCCGTACAATGAGCAGTTCTTC; cdr3_aa: CATRDGPPYNEQFF
j_call: TRBJ2-7; v_call: TRBV5-4; d_call: NA; clone_size: NA; cdr3_nt: TGTGCCAGCAGCACCTCCGGCGTGGGCCGAGACGAGCAGTACTTC; cdr3_aa: CASSTSGVGRDEQYF
j_call: TRBJ2-7; v_call: TRBV7-2; d_call: TRBD1; clone_size: NA; cdr3_nt: TGTGCCAGCAGCTCTCCGTGGGTCAGGGGGCAGTCCTACGAGCAGTACTTC; cdr3_aa: CASSSPWVRGQSYEQYF
j_call: TRBJ1-2; v_call: TRBV6-1; d_call: NA; clone_size: NA; cdr3_nt: TGTGCCAGCGGGCGGGGGGGTAGGGTTAACTATGGCTACACCTTC; cdr3_aa: CASGRGGRVNYGYTF
j_call: TRBJ1-5; v_call: TRBV5-6; d_call: TRBD1; clone_size: NA; cdr3_nt: TGTGCCAGCAGCTCGGCCAGTGAGGTGGGGACAGGGGAACAGCCCCAGCATTTT; cdr3_aa: CASSSASEVGTGEQPQHF
j_call: TRBJ1-1; v_call: TRBV19; d_call: TRBD1; clone_size: few; cdr3_nt: TGTGCCAGTAGGAGGGGGACAGGGGGCCTGAACACTGAAGCTTTCTTT; cdr3_aa: CASRRGTGGLNTEAFF
j_call: TRBJ2-7; v_call: TRBV6-5; d_call: TRBD2; clone_size: NA; cdr3_nt: TGTGCCAGCAGTTACACCGGGCGGGAGAACGGGGAGCAGTACTTC; cdr3_aa: CASSYTGRENGEQYF